This record looks at one TCR beta chain sequence and its context. Antigen specificity is unknown. The V gene's germline CDR1 is SGDLS and CDR2 YYNGEE. The CDR3 runs to 15 residues. Between the trimmed V and J ends, which lost 5 bases and 3 bases, there was a span of 17 bases. These data are taken from a study of CD8+ T cells in alopecia areata. The wider study: At a dose of 5 to 10 mg twice daily, oral tofacitinib was given to treated patients.

In each case, RNA was isolated and then reverse transcribed into cDNA as the sequencing template. Method: immunoSEQ multiplex PCR; TCRdb's copy keeps in-frame clones and lacks some. Of about 250,000 clones detected, around 64% appear once; the ten largest clones hold 0.8% to 1%. Treatment described: oral pan-JAK inhibitor, 5-10 mg twice daily. Researchers took lesional scalp punch biopsies and peripheral blood from people who were alopecia areata patients. Study-wide findings and caveats: Expanded CD8+ clones among the top 100, and scalp clonality, were significantly decreased by tofacitinib.

The sequencing here drew on CD4+ T cells sorted from blood, taken at roughly week 53, from a patient treated with tofacitinib. The rearrangement links TRBV9 to TRBJ2-5; D possibly corresponds to TRBD1 (5 bases). The TCR sequence derives from a human donor with alopecia areata. CDR3 DNA sequence: TGTGCCAGCAGTCCCTGGCAGGGTGGTAAAGAGACCCAGTACTTC. The encoded protein is CASSPWQGGKETQYF. The full variable domain, completed using reference TRBV9 and TRBJ2-5, is DSGVTQTPKHLITATGQRVTLRCSPRSGDLSVYWYQQSLDQGLQFLIQYYNGEERAKGNILERFSAQQFPDLHSELNLSSLELGDSALYFCASSPWQGGKETQYFGPGTRLLVL.